This record looks at one TCR beta chain sequence and its context. These data are taken from a study of blood T cell repertoires in COVID-19. Across the whole study: Researchers got acute and convalescent COVID-19 samples from the United States, Italy and Spain. Nucleic acid was either cDNA or gDNA, and it came from T cells, B-cell-depleted T cells, or PBMCs.

This CDR3 spans 15 amino acids. The V gene's germline CDR1 is WSHSY and CDR2 SAAADI. Trimming cost V 5 bases and J 4 bases, with 15 bases left between them. TCRdb's copy holds only in-frame clones and misses some; the assay was immunoSEQ multiplex PCR. Of around 300,000 clones listed, around 87% were seen once; the top ten hold approximately 2.4%. This clonotype was sampled from a man between 18 and 29 years old with active or convalescent COVID-19. The chain links TRBV10-2 to TRBJ2-1, with D possibly being TRBD2 (7 bases). The sample comprised peripheral blood. CDR3 nucleotides: TGCGCCAGCAGTCTTGAGGGGGGGCAGTACAATGAGCAGTTCTTC. Encoded protein: CASSLEGGQYNEQFF.